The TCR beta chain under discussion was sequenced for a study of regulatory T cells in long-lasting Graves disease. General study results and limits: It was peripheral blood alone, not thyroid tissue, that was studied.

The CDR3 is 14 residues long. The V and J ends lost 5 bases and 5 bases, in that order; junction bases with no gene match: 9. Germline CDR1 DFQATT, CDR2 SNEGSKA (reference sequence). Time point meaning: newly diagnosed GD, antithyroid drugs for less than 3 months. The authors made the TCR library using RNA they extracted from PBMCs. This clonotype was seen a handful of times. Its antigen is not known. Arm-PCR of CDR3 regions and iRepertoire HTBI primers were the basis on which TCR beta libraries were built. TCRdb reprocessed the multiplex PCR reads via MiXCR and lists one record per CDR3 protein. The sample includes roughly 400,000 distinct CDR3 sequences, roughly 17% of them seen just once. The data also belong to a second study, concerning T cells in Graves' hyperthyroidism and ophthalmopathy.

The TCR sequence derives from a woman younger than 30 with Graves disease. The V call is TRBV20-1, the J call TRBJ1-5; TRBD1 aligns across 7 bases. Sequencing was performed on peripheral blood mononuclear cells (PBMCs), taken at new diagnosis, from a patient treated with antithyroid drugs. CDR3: CSALGTEGDQPQHF. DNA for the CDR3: TGCAGTGCTTTGGGGACAGAAGGTGATCAGCCCCAGCATTTT.